The 3 T cell receptor beta chains below were found in one sample sequenced in a study of T cell changes during pregnancy in multiple sclerosis. The table came from immunoSEQ multiplex PCR; TCRdb's copy has only in-frame clones and leaves some out. The sample shows roughly 90,000 clones, about 91% of them seen only once. This sample comprised peripheral blood, obtained in the first trimester of pregnancy. These TCRs come from a female donor in good health, enrolled as a control in a pregnancy study.

The chain combines TRBV20-1 with TRBJ1-1; D call uncertain. Germline V gene sequence: CDR1 DFQATT, CDR2 SNEGSKA (reference sequence). Trimming stripped 2 bases from V and 3 bases from J, with 4 bases between. CDR3 length: 11 amino acids. CDR3 nucleotides: TGCAGTGCTAGACAGGACACTGAAGCTTTCTTT. This sequence encodes CSARQDTEAFF.

The chain combines TRBV5-1 with TRBJ2-5; 8 bases are shared with TRBD1. The CDR3 loop spans 15 amino acids. Trimming took 2 bases from V and 2 from J; bases not matched to a gene: 5. The V gene's germline CDR1 is SGHRS and CDR2 YFSETQ. The CDR3 region has the DNA TGCGCCAGCAGCTTCCAAGGACAGGGACAAGAGACCCAGTACTTC. Amino acids: CASSFQGQGQETQYF.

The chain carries TRBV18 and TRBJ2-5, with a weak D call TRBD1 (6 bases). From germline, CDR1 is KGHSH and CDR2 LQKENI. The V and J ends lost 3 bases and 5 bases respectively, with 10 bases between them. This CDR3 comprises 13 residues. The CDR3 DNA sequence: TGTGCCAGCTCACCCGGACAGCACGAGACCCAGTACTTC. Translating gives CASSPGQHETQYF.